This T cell receptor (beta chain) was sequenced in a study of blood T cell repertoires in COVID-19. This clone was detected a few times. After removal of 0 bases from V and 5 bases from J, the junction contained 8 bases not matched to a gene. The CDR3 has 17 residues. From germline, CDR1 is SGDLS and CDR2 YYNGEE. Method: immunoSEQ multiplex PCR; TCRdb's copy keeps in-frame clones and lacks some. The sample includes some 170,000 clones, 80% to 90% of them seen just once. This sequence was found in a man aged 40-49 years with acute or convalescent COVID-19. The J gene is TRBJ2-3, the V gene TRBV9; 11 bases align to TRBD2. Sample: peripheral blood. The CDR3 region is CASSVVGSGGAGDTQYF. The CDR3 bases are TGTGCCAGCAGCGTAGTTGGTAGCGGGGGGGCGGGAGATACGCAGTATTTT.